This TCR beta chain was obtained from a study of OX40 agonist ivuxolimab in advanced cancers. Turning to this clone: Its antigen is unidentified.

This table comes from immunoSEQ multiplex PCR, and its TCRdb copy is limited to in-frame clones, with some not included. Of about 77,000 clones in the sample, roughly 80% were seen once. Study-wide findings and caveats: Some patients without response likewise showed low normalized clonal expansion.

This clonotype was sampled from an adult with an advanced solid tumor such as melanoma, head and neck, liver or kidney cancer. The starting material was CD4+ or CD8+ T cells sorted from blood, obtained in a trial of the OX40 agonist ivuxolimab.

Here the CDR3 DNA reads TGTGCCAGCAGCTTAGGGCAGAGATCTGAAGAGACCCAGTACTTC. The encoded protein is CASSLGQRSEETQYF. The gene calls are TRBV7-6 and TRBJ2-5; no clear D. Germline V gene sequence: CDR1 SGHVS, CDR2 FNYEAQ. The CDR3 length is 15 residues. V dropped 1 base and J dropped 3 bases, with 12 bases sitting between them.